These 9 T cell receptor beta chains were all obtained from the same sample, sequenced in a study of siplizumab effects on memory and regulatory T cells. Only in-frame clones appear in the TCRdb table, and some are missing; sequencing was by immunoSEQ multiplex PCR. This sample has 87,000 or so clones; 80% to 90% occur once, and the top ten carry approximately 15%. The specimen was CD4+ T cells sorted from blood. All receptors come from a human donor in good health.

The chain links TRBV2 to TRBJ2-7; 9 positions agree with TRBD2. The germline V gene encodes CDR1 SNHLY and CDR2 FYNNEI. The CDR3 is 15 amino acids. V shed 5 bases, J shed 4 bases, and the junction held 9 bases outside the gene matches. As DNA, the CDR3 is TGTGCCAGCAGTCTAAGCCGGACTAGCGTTTACGAGCAGTACTTC. Amino acid sequence: CASSLSRTSVYEQYF.

CDR3 in DNA: TGTGCCAGTAGTATTCTTCAGGGGCCCACCGGGGAGCTGTTTTTT. The encoded protein is CASSILQGPTGELFF. The rearrangement uses TRBV19 and TRBJ2-2; the D gene is possibly TRBD1 (6 bases). Germline CDR1 is LNHDA and CDR2 is SQIVND (reference sequence). Deletions cut 3 bases from V and 4 bases from J, with 12 bases between. The CDR3 loop spans 15 amino acids.

The chain joins TRBV2 to TRBJ2-7; TRBD2 agrees at 9 bases. V lost 6 bases and J lost 4; bases outside the gene matches: 4. CDR1 and CDR2 (germline): SNHLY, FYNNEI. CDR3 length equals 13 residues. CDR3 protein: CASRGAGGYEQYF. In DNA, the CDR3 is TGTGCCAGCAGGGGAGCGGGAGGTTACGAGCAGTACTTC.

The chain recombines TRBV29-1 with TRBJ2-5; 7 nucleotides agree with TRBD2. This CDR3 is 12 amino acids long. The trim removed 4 bases at V and 11 bases at J, leaving 10 bases unmatched. Germline CDR1 is SQVTM and CDR2 is ANQGSEA. CDR3: CSVGLQAREQYF. The DNA for the CDR3 is TGCAGCGTTGGCCTACAAGCGCGGGAGCAGTACTTC.

This chain connects TRBV7-8 to TRBJ1-2; perhaps TRBD1 as D (5 bases). CDR1 and CDR2 from the germline V gene are SGHVS and FQNEAQ. This CDR3 spans 12 amino acids. V was pared by 1 base and J by 7 bases, with 7 bases between. This chain's CDR3 is CASSLGQTGYTF. The CDR3 coding sequence is TGTGCCAGCAGCTTAGGACAGACTGGCTACACCTTC.

V is TRBV7-3 and J is TRBJ2-2, with D perhaps matching TRBD2 (6 bases). The V end lost 1 base, the J end lost 2 bases, and 8 bases lay between the germline ends. The CDR3 is 15 residues long. The germline gives CDR1 SGHTA, CDR2 FQGTGA. This CDR3 is CASSLSGINTGELFF. For the CDR3, the DNA is TGTGCCAGCAGCTTAAGCGGGATAAACACCGGGGAGCTGTTTTTT. Looking up the rest from reference TRBV7-3 and TRBJ2-2 gives the full variable domain: GAGVSQTPSNKVTEKGKYVELRCDPISGHTALYWYRQSLGQGPEFLIYFQGTGAADDSGLPNDRFFAVRPEGSVSTLKIQRTERGDSAVYLCASSLSGINTGELFFGEGSRLTVL.

The chain joins TRBV19 to TRBJ2-1; TRBD2 agrees at 8 bases. CDR3 length equals 17 residues. J gave up 3 bases and V 0 bases, and 7 bases lay outside the gene matches. CDR1 is LNHDA, CDR2 SQIVND, per germline (reference sequence). In nucleotides, the CDR3 is TGTGCCAGTAGTATAGATCCCAGCGGGAGCTTCTACAATGAGCAGTTCTTC. It codes for CASSIDPSGSFYNEQFF.

The J gene is TRBJ1-4, the V gene TRBV18, with D unresolved. The CDR3 is made up of 12 amino acids. Deletions cut 3 bases from V and 8 bases from J, with 7 bases between. The germline V gene has CDR1 KGHSH and CDR2 LQKENI. CDR3 nucleotide sequence: TGTGCCAGCTCACCGAAACAGGAAAAACTGTTTTTT. It translates to CASSPKQEKLFF.

The chain uses TRBV7-2 and TRBJ1-2; D uncertain. Germline loops: CDR1 SGHTA, CDR2 FQGNSA. This CDR3 region has 16 residues. V lost 5 bases and J lost 2, with 18 bases in between. Here the CDR3 DNA reads TGTGCCAGCAGCCCCCTCCGAGTGACGGGGAACTATGGCTACACCTTC. Its protein is CASSPLRVTGNYGYTF.